This T cell receptor (beta chain) was sequenced during a study of blood T cell repertoires in COVID-19. The CDR3 is made up of 15 amino acids. Between the trimmed V and J ends, which lost 1 base and 4 bases, there was a span of 11 bases. From germline, CDR1 is MNHEY and CDR2 SMNVEV (reference sequence). Recruits, aged roughly 18 to 89 years, lived in approximately 26 US areas. In assigning cohorts, the study relied on participant-reported clinical history. Clones were sequenced by immunoSEQ multiplex PCR, and TCRdb holds only the in-frame ones, with some missing. This repertoire shows approximately 190,000 clones, about 88% found once; its top ten account for roughly 25%.

The TCR sequence derives from a middle-aged woman in a cohort exposed to, infected with or recovered from COVID-19 (not recorded which). The specimen was PBMCs or T cells enriched from blood (not recorded which). The chain has TRBV27 and TRBJ2-1; no firm D call. The CDR3 sequence: CASSLFGYVYNEQFF. In nucleotides, the CDR3 is TGTGCCAGCAGTTTATTCGGTTACGTATACAATGAGCAGTTCTTC.